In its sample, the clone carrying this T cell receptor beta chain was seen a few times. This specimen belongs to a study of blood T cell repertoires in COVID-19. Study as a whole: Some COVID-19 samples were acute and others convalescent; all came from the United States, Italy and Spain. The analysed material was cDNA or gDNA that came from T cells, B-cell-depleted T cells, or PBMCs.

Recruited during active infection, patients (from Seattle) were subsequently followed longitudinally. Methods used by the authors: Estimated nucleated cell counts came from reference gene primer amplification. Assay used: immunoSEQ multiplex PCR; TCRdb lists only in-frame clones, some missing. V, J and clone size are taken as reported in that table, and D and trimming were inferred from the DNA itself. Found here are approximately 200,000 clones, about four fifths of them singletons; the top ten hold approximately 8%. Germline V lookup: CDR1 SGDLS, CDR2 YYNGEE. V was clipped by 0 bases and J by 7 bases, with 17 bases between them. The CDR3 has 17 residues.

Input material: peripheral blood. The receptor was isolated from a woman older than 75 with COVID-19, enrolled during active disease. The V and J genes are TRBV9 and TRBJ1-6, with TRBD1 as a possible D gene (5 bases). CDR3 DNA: TGTGCCAGCAGCGTAGAATCAGGGTTTCTCTCGAATTCACCCCTCCACTTT. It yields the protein CASSVESGFLSNSPLHF.